The T cell receptor beta chain described here comes from a study of cytomegalovirus exposure and HLA in healthy donors. With respect to this clone: Its specificity is not known.

The study, taken as a whole, reports: The study reported that TCR beta sequences accurately predicted HLA-A and HLA-B alleles in most subjects. The likely explanation for a cluster of highly shared sequence variants was sequencing artifact.

In the PCR, 60 Vbeta and 13 Jbeta primers were used. Sequenced by immunoSEQ multiplex PCR; TCRdb stores in-frame clones only, minus some. The sample's table shows some 110,000 clones. Sequenced input: PBMCs. The clonotype comes from a man aged 18-30 years in good health and CMV-seronegative.

CDR3 region: CASSQATFYEQYF. CDR3 in DNA: TGCGCCAGCAGCCAAGCAACATTCTACGAGCAGTACTTC. V is TRBV4-1 and J is TRBJ2-7; D unclear. V lost 1 base and J lost 3, with 7 bases in between. The CDR3 is 13 amino acids. Germline CDR1 MGHRA, CDR2 YSYEKL.